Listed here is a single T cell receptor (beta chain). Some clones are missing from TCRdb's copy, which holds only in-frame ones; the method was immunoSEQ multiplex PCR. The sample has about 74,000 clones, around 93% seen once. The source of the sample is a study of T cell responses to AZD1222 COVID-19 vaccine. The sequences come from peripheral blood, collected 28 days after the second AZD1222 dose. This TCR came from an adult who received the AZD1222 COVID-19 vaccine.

The chain's CDR3 is CASSQDQGTEAFF. CDR3 bases: TGTGCCAGCAGCCAAGACCAAGGCACTGAAGCTTTCTTT. J is TRBJ1-1 and V is TRBV6-4; D is uncertain. In germline, CDR1 is MRHNA, CDR2 SNTAGT. The germline V and J ends were trimmed by 6 bases and 4 bases, with 12 bases remaining between them. The CDR3 runs to 13 residues.